The next 21 T cell receptor beta chains were all read from a single sample in a study of T cell responses to AZD1222 COVID-19 vaccine. Some clones are missing from TCRdb's copy, which holds only in-frame ones; the method was immunoSEQ multiplex PCR. The sample has about 110,000 clones, 94% seen once. The sample consisted of peripheral blood, taken 28 days after the second AZD1222 dose. These receptors all stem from an adult who received the AZD1222 COVID-19 vaccine.

This clone was seen only once. CDR3 coding DNA: TGCAGCGTTGTATCATGGACTAGCGGTACCTACGAGCAGTACTTC. Protein sequence: CSVVSWTSGTYEQYF. The chain links TRBV29-1 to TRBJ2-7; 10 nucleotides align to TRBD2. This CDR3 spans 15 amino acids. Losses at the gene ends were 4 bases for V and 2 bases for J; bases not matched to a gene: 8. CDR1 and CDR2 (germline): SQVTM, ANQGSEA.

The V call is TRBV18, the J call TRBJ2-1; D might be TRBD2 (5 bases). V was shortened by 6 bases and J by 5 bases, with 26 bases between the two germline ends. CDR3 length: 18 amino acids. The germline V gene encodes CDR1 KGHSH and CDR2 LQKENI. The CDR3 region has the DNA TGTGCCAGCTCCGCGACCTATAACAGAGCCAGACTAAACAATGAGCAGTTCTTC. It encodes CASSATYNRARLNNEQFF.

V usage is TRBV5-1 and J usage is TRBJ2-5, with 8 bases identical to TRBD2. There are 14 residues in the CDR3. V was clipped by 4 bases and J by 5 bases; unmatched bases: 7. Germline V gene data show CDR1 as SGHRS and CDR2 as YFSETQ. The CDR3 spells CASSPILAAETQYF. As DNA, the CDR3 is TGCGCCAGCAGCCCAATACTAGCGGCGGAGACCCAGTACTTC.

The chain joins TRBV12-3 or TRBV12-4 to TRBJ1-1, with D maybe TRBD1 (6 bases). This CDR3 spans 13 amino acids. V was clipped by 5 bases and J by 4 bases, with 11 bases between them. The CDR3 is CASSIPGATEAFF. CDR3 in DNA: TGTGCCAGCAGTATCCCAGGGGCCACTGAAGCTTTCTTT.

This chain uses TRBV6-5 with TRBJ1-2; possibly TRBD1 for D (5 bases). Trimming took off 0 bases at V and 5 bases at J, with 16 bases between the two ends. The CDR3 has 16 amino acids. The germline CDR1 and CDR2 sequences are MNHEY and SVGAGI. The CDR3 sequence is CASSYSISTGRYGYTF. The CDR3 DNA reads as TGTGCCAGCAGTTACTCGATCTCAACAGGCAGATATGGCTACACCTTC.

This chain links TRBV13 with TRBJ2-1; no definite D call. Trimming took 5 bases from V and 10 from J, leaving 15 bases between them. CDR3 length: 13 residues. CDR1 and CDR2 (germline): PRHDT, FYEKMQ (reference sequence). CDR3 nucleotides: TGTGCCAGCAGCCCCGTTAGCTTCGGGGAGCAGTTCTTC. Translated: CASSPVSFGEQFF. The entire variable domain, with the rest obtained from reference TRBV13 and TRBJ2-1, is as follows: AAGVIQSPRHLIKEKRETATLKCYPIPRHDTVYWYQQGPGQDPQFLISFYEKMQSDKGSIPDRFSAQQFSDYHSELNMSSLELGDSALYFCASSPVSFGEQFFGPGTRLTVL.

V gene TRBV13 combines with J gene TRBJ2-7; the D is unclear. Trimming removed 2 bases from V and 0 bases from J, with 2 bases in between. This CDR3 has 12 residues. CDR1 and CDR2 from the germline V gene are PRHDT and FYEKMQ (reference sequence). CDR3 protein: CASSLISYEQYF. Written as DNA, the CDR3 is TGTGCCAGCAGCTTAATCTCCTACGAGCAGTACTTC.

The CDR3 DNA follows: TGTGCCAGCAGCGCCGGGGGGGGTAACACCGGGGAGCTGTTTTTT. Protein: CASSAGGGNTGELFF. The chain recombines TRBV11-3 with TRBJ2-2; TRBD2 matches 8 bases. The CDR3 has 15 amino acids. The V gene end was trimmed by 5 bases and the J gene end by 2 bases; junction bases not matched to a gene: 4. The germline CDR1 and CDR2 sequences are SGHNT and YENEEA.

The V and J genes are TRBV7-2 and TRBJ1-5; D is ambiguous. The CDR3 is 13 residues long. The germline V and J ends were trimmed by 1 base and 2 bases, with 3 bases remaining between them. Germline CDR1 and CDR2: SGHTA and FQGNSA. The CDR3 here is CASSLDRNQPQHF. CDR3 sequence (DNA): TGTGCCAGCAGCTTAGACCGCAATCAGCCCCAGCATTTT.

V and J are TRBV11-2 and TRBJ1-1; 7 bases are shared with TRBD1. The trim removed 5 bases at V and 8 bases at J, leaving 11 bases unmatched. Germline values: CDR1 SGHAT, CDR2 FQNNGV. CDR3 size: 14 residues. The CDR3 reads CASSPSRSGGEAFF. The CDR3 DNA reads TGTGCCAGCAGCCCTAGTCGGTCAGGGGGGGAAGCTTTCTTT.

The chain uses TRBV7-6 and TRBJ2-5; 12 bases fit TRBD1. Germline V CDR1 and CDR2: SGHVS, FNYEAQ. Trimming removed 4 bases from V and 7 bases from J; junction bases left unmatched: 10. CDR3 size: 16 residues. Here the CDR3 DNA reads TGTGCCAGCAGCTCCGCCGGGACAGGGGGCGGTGGGACCCAGTACTTC. Encoded protein: CASSSAGTGGGGTQYF.

J is TRBJ1-1 and V is TRBV12-3 or TRBV12-4; D is undetermined. This CDR3 comprises 13 residues. Trimming cost V 10 bases and J 2 bases, with 14 bases left between them. The CDR3: CATCFSPNTEAFF. CDR3 bases: TGTGCCACCTGTTTTAGTCCTAACACTGAAGCTTTCTTT.

The rearrangement links TRBV7-8 to TRBJ1-2; the D gene is possibly TRBD1 (5 bases). The length of the CDR3 is 14 residues. The V end was cut by 8 bases, the J end by 6 bases, with 19 bases between. Germline CDR1 is SGHVS and CDR2 is FQNEAQ. The CDR3 protein is CASGWESGLDGYTF. In DNA form, the CDR3 reads TGTGCCAGCGGTTGGGAATCGGGGCTGGATGGCTACACCTTC.

The chain links TRBV21-1 to TRBJ1-4. TRBV21-1 is given as a pseudogene. CDR3 size: 16 residues. The CDR3 sequence is CASSKALRRVIEKLFF. As DNA, the CDR3 is TGTGCCAGCAGCAAAGCGCTACGTCGAGTAATTGAAAAACTGTTTTTT.

The chain recombines TRBV6-5 with TRBJ1-2; the D is unclear. V was shortened by 0 bases and J by 4 bases, with 15 bases between the two germline ends. Looked up from germline, CDR1 is MNHEY and CDR2 is SVGAGI. This CDR3 contains 16 residues. The chain's CDR3 is CASSYSWVAGSYGYTF. CDR3 coding DNA: TGTGCCAGCAGTTACTCGTGGGTAGCAGGCTCCTATGGCTACACCTTC.

This clone was seen only once. J is TRBJ2-2 and V is TRBV6-4, with TRBD2 matching 13 bases. This CDR3 has 16 residues. Germline-derived CDR1 and CDR2 are MRHNA and SNTAGT. The ends lost 4 bases at V and 3 bases at J; junction bases unmatched: 2. CDR3 bases: TGTGCCAGCAGTGGGACTAGCGGGAGCGACACCGGGGAGCTGTTTTTT. Its protein is CASSGTSGSDTGELFF.

The chain joins TRBV2 to TRBJ2-7, with D possibly being TRBD2 (6 bases). Trimming left V 6 bases short and J 1 base short, with 19 bases between. Germline V lookup: CDR1 SNHLY, CDR2 FYNNEI. The CDR3 covers 16 residues. CDR3 loop: CASRRGSGLLSYEQYF. The CDR3 bases are TGTGCCAGCAGGCGGGGTAGCGGACTACTTTCCTACGAGCAGTACTTC. The variable domain in full, with the rest retrieved from reference TRBV2 and TRBJ2-7, is EPEVTQTPSHQVTQMGQEVILRCVPISNHLYFYWYRQILGQKVEFLVSFYNNEISEKSEIFDDQFSVERPDGSNFTLKIRSTKLEDSAMYFCASRRGSGLLSYEQYFGPGTRLTVT.

V and J are TRBV19 and TRBJ2-2; D assignment may be TRBD1 or TRBD2 (5 bases each). The CDR3 covers 15 residues. Germline loops: CDR1 LNHDA, CDR2 SQIVND (reference sequence). The V end lost 7 bases, the J end lost 5 bases, and 17 bases lay between the germline ends. The chain's CDR3 is CASTTLGVYTGELFF. The CDR3 bases are TGTGCCAGTACTACACTGGGGGTTTATACCGGGGAGCTGTTTTTT.

V gene TRBV5-1 combines with J gene TRBJ2-1; 8 bases line up with TRBD1. The CDR3 spans 15 residues. Germline CDR1 and CDR2: SGHRS and YFSETQ. J gave up 4 bases and V 1 base, and 4 bases lay outside the gene matches. The CDR3 nucleotides read TGCGCCAGCAGCTTGAAGACAGGGGAATACAATGAGCAGTTCTTC. Encoded protein: CASSLKTGEYNEQFF.

The chain is built from TRBV5-1 and TRBJ1-1; no clear D gene. The CDR3 loop spans 13 amino acids. Germline CDR1 SGHRS, CDR2 YFSETQ. V lost 3 bases, J lost 6 bases, and 12 bases lay in between. The CDR3 region has the DNA TGCGCCAGCAGCTCTCGCCTTCTGGCTGAAGCTTTCTTT. It is translated as CASSSRLLAEAFF. The whole variable domain, remainder taken from reference TRBV5-1 and TRBJ1-1, is KAGVTQTPRYLIKTRGQQVTLSCSPISGHRSVSWYQQTPGQGLQFLFEYFSETQRNKGNFPGRFSGRQFSNSRSEMNVSTLELGDSALYLCASSSRLLAEAFFGQGTRLTVV.

The genes are TRBV11-1 and TRBJ2-7; 7 nucleotides match TRBD1. V lost 4 bases to trimming and J lost 3 bases; unmatched junction nucleotides: 6. Germline lookup yields CDR1 SGHAT and CDR2 FQDESV (reference sequence). The CDR3 contains 14 residues. The CDR3 reads CASSWDREDYEQYF. DNA for the CDR3: TGTGCCAGCAGCTGGGACAGAGAGGACTACGAGCAGTACTTC. The variable domain in full, completed from reference TRBV11-1 and TRBJ2-7, reads EAEVAQSPRYKITEKSQAVAFWCDPISGHATLYWYRQILGQGPELLVQFQDESVVDDSQLPKDRFSAERLKGVDSTLKIQPAELGDSAMYLCASSWDREDYEQYFGPGTRLTVT.